Listed below are T cell receptor beta chains from one sample, sequenced in a study of cytomegalovirus exposure and HLA in healthy donors. Repertoires were generated with immunoSEQ multiplex PCR, while TCRdb's copy carries only in-frame clones and drops some. The table has 75,000 to 90,000 clones, 74% seen once; the top ten hold about 22%. The specimen was PBMCs. The receptor set was obtained from a man aged 30-40 years in good health and CMV-seropositive. CDR3s include the opening cysteine and the closing phenylalanine or tryptophan. Fields, in order: clone size, D gene, J gene, V gene, CDR3 length, CDR3 protein, CDR3 DNA. D genes are given only for firm matches. Expanded clones get a size class; other rows say once, few or many, or leave the size out.

abundance: NA
d_gene: TRBD1
j_gene: TRBJ1-1
v_gene: TRBV10-3
len: 17
CDR3aa: CAISEPRTGRMSTEAFF
CDR3nt: TGTGCCATCAGTGAGCCTCGGACAGGTCGGATGAGCACTGAAGCTTTCTTT

abundance: NA
d_gene: NA
j_gene: TRBJ2-1
v_gene: TRBV5-5
len: 15
CDR3aa: CASSPRESSYNEQFF
CDR3nt: TGTGCCAGCAGCCCTCGGGAGAGCTCCTACAATGAGCAGTTCTTC

abundance: NA
d_gene: NA
j_gene: TRBJ2-5
v_gene: TRBV6-5
len: 13
CDR3aa: CASSYSRANEQYF
CDR3nt: TGTGCCAGCAGTTACTCGAGGGCGAATGAGCAGTACTTC

abundance: NA
d_gene: TRBD1
j_gene: TRBJ1-1
v_gene: TRBV6-5
len: 15
CDR3aa: CASTRGQGAYTEAFF
CDR3nt: TGTGCCAGCACCAGGGGACAGGGGGCGTACACTGAAGCTTTCTTT

abundance: few
d_gene: TRBD2
j_gene: TRBJ2-6
v_gene: TRBV7-6
len: 17
CDR3aa: CASSLNPSGSGANVLTF
CDR3nt: TGTGCCAGCAGCTTAAACCCTAGCGGGTCGGGGGCCAACGTCCTGACTTTC

abundance: few
d_gene: NA
j_gene: TRBJ1-3
v_gene: TRBV18
len: 14
CDR3aa: CASSPTDSGNTIYF
CDR3nt: TGTGCCAGCTCACCAACAGACTCTGGAAACACCATATATTTT

abundance: NA
d_gene: NA
j_gene: TRBJ2-3
v_gene: TRBV5-6
len: 17
CDR3aa: CASSLRTAGFSTDTQYF
CDR3nt: TGTGCCAGCAGCTTGCGGACCGCGGGATTTTCCACAGATACGCAGTATTTT

abundance: few
d_gene: NA
j_gene: TRBJ1-5
v_gene: TRBV5-1
len: 14
CDR3aa: CASSPGVNDQPQHF
CDR3nt: TGCGCCAGCAGCCCAGGGGTAAACGATCAGCCCCAGCATTTT

abundance: NA
d_gene: NA
j_gene: TRBJ1-2
v_gene: TRBV7-9
len: 12
CDR3aa: CSSSLGPYGYTF
CDR3nt: TGTTCCAGCAGCTTAGGTCCTTATGGCTACACCTTC

abundance: once
d_gene: TRBD2
j_gene: TRBJ2-1
v_gene: TRBV7-9
len: 15
CDR3aa: CASSLLAGGPSEQFF
CDR3nt: TGTGCCAGCAGCTTACTAGCGGGAGGGCCCAGTGAGCAGTTCTTC

abundance: NA
d_gene: NA
j_gene: TRBJ2-3
v_gene: TRBV30
len: 14
CDR3aa: CAWSVQQGENTQYF
CDR3nt: TGTGCCTGGAGTGTACAACAGGGCGAGAATACGCAGTATTTT

abundance: NA
d_gene: NA
j_gene: TRBJ1-1
v_gene: TRBV30
len: 14
CDR3aa: CAWSVHSRGSEAFF
CDR3nt: TGTGCCTGGAGTGTGCACAGCCGAGGGTCTGAAGCTTTCTTT

abundance: NA
d_gene: TRBD1
j_gene: TRBJ1-1
v_gene: TRBV19
len: 14
CDR3aa: CASSSRQGGTEAFF
CDR3nt: TGTGCCAGTAGTTCCCGGCAGGGGGGCACTGAAGCTTTCTTT

abundance: NA
d_gene: TRBD2
j_gene: TRBJ2-7
v_gene: TRBV6-5
len: 14
CDR3aa: CASSSGLAGGEQYF
CDR3nt: TGTGCCAGCAGTTCGGGACTAGCGGGAGGCGAGCAGTACTTC